Sequencing of this T cell receptor beta chain was carried out in a study of blood T cells in healthy people across ages. Study outcomes and limitations: Aged donors had fewer naive CD4+ cells and lower diversity than long-lived donors. Getting older went along with TCR beta diversity per million T cells dropping roughly linearly.

For the second PCR, which ran for roughly 6 to 12 cycles, a sample-barcoded 5' primer and a J-beta primer mix were used. Carrying 12 random nucleotides, a template-switch adaptor labeled each individual cDNA molecule. TCRdb called the 5' RACE reads again in MiXCR, with one record for every CDR3 protein. The table lists around 1,800,000 distinct CDR3 sequences, roughly two fifths of them singletons. The CDR3 extends over 13 amino acids. CDR1 is SQVTM and CDR2 is ANQGSEA in the germline V gene. Per sample, at least 6 micrograms of total RNA were extracted. Concerning this clonotype itself: Its target is not known. The junction and the germline gene differ at one end; a read error may be behind it.

The rearrangement links TRBV29-1 to TRBJ2-3; D possibly uses TRBD1 or TRBD2 (5 bases each). The sequencing sample was made of blood. The sequence was obtained from a human donor in good health. The CDR3 protein is CGVHRDGGDTQYF. CDR3 nucleotides: TGCGGCGTACACCGGGACGGTGGAGATACGCAGTATTTT.